This TCR beta chain emerged from a study of T cells expressing NK-cell markers. Study-wide context: Each TCR beta repertoire originated in sorted T cells that were CD3+CD56+NKG2C+, CD3+CD56+NKG2C- or CD3+CD56-NKG2C+.

As to this clonotype: Its antigen is not known.

CDR3 length equals 18 residues. Whole-study results and caveats: What remained unclear was the HCMV specificity of expanded NKG2C+ T cell clones. Dominant NKG2C+ clonotypes made up roughly 1.0-7.5% of CD8+ T cells in six donors. Also leading the CD3+CD56-NKG2C+ fraction in a handful of donors were these clonotypes.

TCRdb reprocessed the 5' RACE reads, keeping one entry per CDR3 protein, no DNA. The sample spans about 430,000 distinct CDR3 sequences; the ten largest clones claim about 1.5%. The gene calls are TRBV12-3 or TRBV12-4 and TRBJ2-5; TCRdb selects TRBD2, and the lack of DNA leaves this call unchecked. The source is a woman between 50 and 59 years old in good health. The sample was blood T cells: a sorted CD56 or NKG2C T cell subset, CD4+ or CD8+ T cells, or bulk PBMC T cells (not recorded which). CDR3 sequence: CASSFISLGSARRGTQYF.